Following are 7 T cell receptor beta chains from one sample sequenced in a study of T cell responses to AZD1222 COVID-19 vaccine. Sequenced by immunoSEQ multiplex PCR; TCRdb stores in-frame clones only, minus some. The data show 130,000 to 150,000 clones, around four fifths seen once. Here the sequenced sample was peripheral blood, taken on day 0 of MenACWY control vaccination. The source of these receptors is an adult in good health.

The chain couples TRBV3-1 (or the pseudogene TRBV3-2) to TRBJ2-3; D gene ambiguous. The CDR3 totals 17 residues. In germline, CDR1 is LGHDT, CDR2 YNNKEL (reference sequence). V lost 0 bases and J lost 0, with 13 bases in between. This CDR3 is CASSQEGWTRSTDTQYF. The CDR3 nucleotides read TGTGCCAGCAGCCAAGAGGGTTGGACCCGTAGCACAGATACGCAGTATTTT.

DNA of the CDR3: TGTGCCATCAGTCCTCGACAGGGCGGAAATCAGCCCCAGCATTTT. The encoded protein is CAISPRQGGNQPQHF. V is TRBV10-3 and J is TRBJ1-5; 7 positions match TRBD1. Germline V CDR1 and CDR2: ENHRY, SYGVKD. Losses at the gene ends were 5 bases for V and 4 bases for J; bases not matched to a gene: 8. This CDR3 is built from 15 residues.

The chain uses TRBV25-1 and TRBJ1-1; 7 bases fit TRBD1. This CDR3 comprises 15 residues. Germline V gene sequence: CDR1 MGHDK, CDR2 SYGVNS. The V segment lost 1 base and the J segment 4 bases; nucleotides outside the gene matches: 6. The CDR3 sequence is CASSESRGPSTEAFF. In nucleotides, the CDR3 is TGTGCCAGCAGTGAATCTAGGGGGCCGAGCACTGAAGCTTTCTTT.

V and J are TRBV28 and TRBJ2-1, with 7 bases lining up with TRBD1. The junction had 5 bases not matched to a gene; V was cut back by 5 bases and J by 1 base. The CDR3 consists of 15 residues. Germline values: CDR1 MDHEN, CDR2 SYDVKM. The CDR3 coding sequence is TGTGCCAGCAGTCCCGGGACAGAATCCTACAATGAGCAGTTCTTC. It encodes CASSPGTESYNEQFF.

The J gene is TRBJ2-7, the V gene TRBV2; D gene unclear. V was cut by 3 bases and J by 5 bases, with 8 bases left in between. The CDR3 consists of 12 residues. Germline loops: CDR1 SNHLY, CDR2 FYNNEI. The CDR3 is CASSEWTDEQYV. CDR3 in DNA: TGTGCCAGCAGTGAGTGGACGGACGAGCAGTACGTC.

The chain carries TRBV7-8 and TRBJ2-1; 8 bases are a match to TRBD1. V lost 5 bases to trimming and J lost 0 bases; unmatched junction nucleotides: 9. Looked up from germline, CDR1 is SGHVS and CDR2 is FQNEAQ. This CDR3 region has 17 residues. In DNA form, the CDR3 reads TGTGCCAGCAGCCCACGGACAGGGACGGGCTCCTACAATGAGCAGTTCTTC. Translating it yields CASSPRTGTGSYNEQFF.

This clone came up once. The chain employs TRBV7-9 and TRBJ2-2; 8 bases are a match to TRBD1. V lost 7 bases to trimming and J lost 0 bases; unmatched junction nucleotides: 10. From germline, CDR1 is SEHNR and CDR2 FQNEAQ (reference sequence). This CDR3 has 17 residues. The CDR3 sequence: CASTRRTGTPNTGELFF. The CDR3 DNA sequence: TGTGCCAGCACCCGCCGGACAGGGACTCCGAACACCGGGGAGCTGTTTTTT.